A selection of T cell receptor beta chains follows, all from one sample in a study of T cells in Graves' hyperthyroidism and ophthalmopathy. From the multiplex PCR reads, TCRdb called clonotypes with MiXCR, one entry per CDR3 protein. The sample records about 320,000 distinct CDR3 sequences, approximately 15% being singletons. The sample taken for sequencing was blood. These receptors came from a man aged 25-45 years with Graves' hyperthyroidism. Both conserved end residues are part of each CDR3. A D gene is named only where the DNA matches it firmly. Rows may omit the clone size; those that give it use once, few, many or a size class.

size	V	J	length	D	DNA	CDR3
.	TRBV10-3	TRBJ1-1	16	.	TGTGCCATCAGTGAGTCGACCCGGGGGACCAACACTGAAGCTTTCTTT	CAISESTRGTNTEAFF
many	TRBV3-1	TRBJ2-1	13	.	TGTGCCAGCAGCCCCCGGACGACCAATGAGCAGTTCTTC	CASSPRTTNEQFF
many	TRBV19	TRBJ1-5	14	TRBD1	TGTGCCAGTAGTGTCGACAGGGATAATCAGCCCCAGCATTTT	CASSVDRDNQPQHF
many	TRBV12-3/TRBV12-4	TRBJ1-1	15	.	TGTGCCAGCAGTTTGAGGGTGGCAGGGACCACTGAAGCTTTCTTT	CASSLRVAGTTEAFF
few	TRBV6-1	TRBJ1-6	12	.	TGTGCCAGCAGCCCCCCTGGGTCACCCCTCCACTTT	CASSPPGSPLHF
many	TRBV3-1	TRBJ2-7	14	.	TGTGCCAGCAGCCACTTAAGTACTAGTTACGAGCAGTACTTC	CASSHLSTSYEQYF
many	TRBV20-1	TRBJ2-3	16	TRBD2	TGCAGTGCTAGAGATGTACTAGCGGGGTTCACAGATACGCAGTATTTT	CSARDVLAGFTDTQYF
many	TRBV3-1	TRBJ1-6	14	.	TGTGCCAGCAGCCGACCCATCCAGAGGTCACCCCTCCACTTT	CASSRPIQRSPLHF
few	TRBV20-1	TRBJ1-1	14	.	TGCAGTGCTAGACCCCCCGGTAGGAACACTGAAGCTTTCTTT	CSARPPGRNTEAFF
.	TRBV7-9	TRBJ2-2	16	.	TGTGCCAGCAGCTTAAGCCAGGAACAGAACACCGGGGAGCTGTTTTTT	CASSLSQEQNTGELFF
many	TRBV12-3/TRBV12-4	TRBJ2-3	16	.	TGTGCCAGCAGTTTAGTAGGGGACCCTAGCACAGATACGCAGTATTTT	CASSLVGDPSTDTQYF
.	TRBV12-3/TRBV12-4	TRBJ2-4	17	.	TGTGCCAGCAGTTTAGGCCTTACAAGAACGATCGGAAACATTCAGTACTTC	CASSLGLTRTIGNIQYF
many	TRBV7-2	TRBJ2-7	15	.	TGTGCCAGCAGCTTGGATGAAGTCCGGGCCTACGAGCAGTACTTC	CASSLDEVRAYEQYF
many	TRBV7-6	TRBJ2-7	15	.	TGTGCCAGCAGCTTTACCGAGACGGCGGTCTACGAGCAGTACTTC	CASSFTETAVYEQYF
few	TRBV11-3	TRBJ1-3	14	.	TGTGCCAGCAGCGCGGTACAGGGCGTCGGCACCATATATTTT	CASSAVQGVGTIYF
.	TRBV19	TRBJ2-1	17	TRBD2	TGTGCCAGTAGTATGAGGACTAGCGGGGTGTTTTACAATGAGCAGTTCTTC	CASSMRTSGVFYNEQFF
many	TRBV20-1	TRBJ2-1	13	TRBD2	TGCAGTGTAGCGGGAGTGCTCTACAATGAGCAGTTCTTC	CSVAGVLYNEQFF
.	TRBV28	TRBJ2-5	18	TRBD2	TGTGCCAGCAGTTTTCTTGGGCTAGCGGTCCGGGCCGAGGAGACCCAGTACTTC	CASSFLGLAVRAEETQYF
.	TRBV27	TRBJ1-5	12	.	TGTGCCAGCAGTTTACAGGGGCAGCCCCAGCATTTT	CASSLQGQPQHF
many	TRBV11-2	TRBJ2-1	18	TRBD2	TGTGCCAGCAACCGAGACAGTCTTAGCGGGAGGGCCTACAATGAGCAGTTCTTC	CASNRDSLSGRAYNEQFF
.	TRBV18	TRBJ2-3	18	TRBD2	TGTGCCAGCTCCCCCCCGGGGGCTGGCGGGAGGGCCTCAGATACGCAGTATTTT	CASSPPGAGGRASDTQYF
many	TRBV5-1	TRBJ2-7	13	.	TGCGCCAGCAGCTTGGAAGGTAACACCGAGCAGTACTTC	CASSLEGNTEQYF
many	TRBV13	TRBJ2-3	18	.	TGTGCCAGCAGCCAATCCCGGACTGGTGGGAGTGTTTCAGATACGCAGTATTTT	CASSQSRTGGSVSDTQYF
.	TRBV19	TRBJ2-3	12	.	TGTGCCAGTAGTATCATGGGAGATACGCAGTATTTT	CASSIMGDTQYF
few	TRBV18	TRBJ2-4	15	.	TGTGCCAGCTCCCCGAGATCGCTAGCCAAAAACATTCAGTACTTC	CASSPRSLAKNIQYF
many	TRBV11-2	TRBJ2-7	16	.	TGTGCCAGCAGCAGAGCCTTAGTGGGACTGTCCTACGAGCAGTACTTC	CASSRALVGLSYEQYF
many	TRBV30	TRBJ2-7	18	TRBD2	TGTGCCTGGAGTGGAGGGGGGGTACTAGCGGGAGGAGTCTACGAGCAGTACTTC	CAWSGGGVLAGGVYEQYF
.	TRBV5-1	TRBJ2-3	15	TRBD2	TGCGCCAGCAGCAGGGACGGGAGGGCCGGTGATACGCAGTATTTT	CASSRDGRAGDTQYF
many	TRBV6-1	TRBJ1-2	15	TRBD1	TGTGCCAGCAGTCTCGGGACAGGGATCAACTATGGCTACACCTTC	CASSLGTGINYGYTF
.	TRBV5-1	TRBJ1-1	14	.	TGCGCCAGCAGCGATCGAGACCTGAACACTGAAGCTTTCTTT	CASSDRDLNTEAFF
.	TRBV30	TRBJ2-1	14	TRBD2	TGTGCCTCAAGGCTAGCGGGAGCTATCTATGAGCAGTTCTTC	CASRLAGAIYEQFF
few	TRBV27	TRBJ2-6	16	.	TGTGCCAACCTAACAGGCAAGGCCTCCTGGGCCAACGTCCTGACTTTC	CANLTGKASWANVLTF
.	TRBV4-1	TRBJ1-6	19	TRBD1	TGCGCCAGCAGCCGCTCGGACAGGGGGCAAACCTCCTATAATTCACCCCTCCACTTT	CASSRSDRGQTSYNSPLHF
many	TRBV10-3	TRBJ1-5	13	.	TGTGCCATCAGGTACAGGTTACGGCAGCCCCAGCATTTT	CAIRYRLRQPQHF
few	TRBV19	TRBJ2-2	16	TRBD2	TGTGCCAGTAGTATTCGAGGAGCGGGAAACACCGGGGAGCTGTTTTTT	CASSIRGAGNTGELFF
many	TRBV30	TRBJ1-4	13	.	TGTGCCTGGAGTAGGCCACCGCGAGAAAAACTGTTTTTT	CAWSRPPREKLFF
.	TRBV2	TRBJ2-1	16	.	TGTGCCAGCAGCCAATTAGGTCCTAGACGGGACAATGAGCAGTCCTTC	CASSQLGPRRDNEQSF
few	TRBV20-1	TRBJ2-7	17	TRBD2	TGCAGTGCTAGAGATGGGAGCGGGGCGAATCACCCCTACGAGCAGTACTTC	CSARDGSGANHPYEQYF
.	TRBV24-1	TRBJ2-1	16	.	TGTGCCACCAGTGATCCCGGCCTCAGCTCCTACAATAAGCAGTTCTTC	CATSDPGLSSYNKQFF
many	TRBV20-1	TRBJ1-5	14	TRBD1	TGCAGTGCTAGTGCCCTGACAGGGGATCAGCCCCAGCATTTT	CSASALTGDQPQHF
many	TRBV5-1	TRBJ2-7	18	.	TGCGCCAGCAGCCCGTCCCGACTCTCTCGACAGGCGCACTACGAGCAGTACTTC	CASSPSRLSRQAHYEQYF
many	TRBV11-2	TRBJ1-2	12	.	TGTGCCAGCAGAGTCGGAGCTACTGACTACACCTTC	CASRVGATDYTF
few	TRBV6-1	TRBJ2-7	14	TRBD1	TGTGCCAGCAGTCGCCGGGACAGGGAGTACGAGCAGTACTTC	CASSRRDREYEQYF
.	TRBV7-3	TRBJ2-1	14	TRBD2	TGTGCCAGCAGCGTTACTAGCGGGATTGGTGAGCAGTTCTTC	CASSVTSGIGEQFF
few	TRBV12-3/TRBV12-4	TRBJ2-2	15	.	TGTGCCAGCAGTTACCCCGGACCCCCCACCGGGGAGCTGTTTTTT	CASSYPGPPTGELFF
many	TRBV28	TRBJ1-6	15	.	TGTGCCAGCAGTTTACAGGGGCGAAAGAATTCACCCCTCCACTTT	CASSLQGRKNSPLHF
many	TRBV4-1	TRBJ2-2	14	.	TGCGCCAGCAGCCAGGGTCGCGGCACCGGGGAGCTGTTTTTT	CASSQGRGTGELFF
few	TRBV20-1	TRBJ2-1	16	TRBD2	TGCAGTGCTTACTTTGGACTAGCGGGAGTACACAATGAGCAGTTCTTC	CSAYFGLAGVHNEQFF
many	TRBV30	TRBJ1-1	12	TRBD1	TGTGCCTGGCTCAGGGGGCAATTCGAAGCTTTCTTT	CAWLRGQFEAFF
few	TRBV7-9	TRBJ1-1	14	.	TGTGCCAGCAGCGGGCGGACACCGAACACTGAAGCTTTCTTT	CASSGRTPNTEAFF
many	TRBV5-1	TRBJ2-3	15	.	TGCGCCAGCAGCTGGCGGGGAACTAGCACAGATACGCAGTATTTT	CASSWRGTSTDTQYF
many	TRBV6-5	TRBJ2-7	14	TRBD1	TGTGCCAGCAGTTACTCGGGACAGGGGTACGAGCAGTACTTC	CASSYSGQGYEQYF
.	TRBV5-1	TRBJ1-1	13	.	TGCGCCAGCAGCCCTATCACTGGGGTTGAAGCTTTCTTT	CASSPITGVEAFF
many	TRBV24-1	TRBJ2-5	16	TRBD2	TGTGCCACCAGCCAAGGACTAGCGGAGCATCAAGAGACCCAGTACTTC	CATSQGLAEHQETQYF
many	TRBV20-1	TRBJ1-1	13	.	TGCAGTGCTAGATCTGGTGTGAACACTGAAGCTTTCTTT	CSARSGVNTEAFF